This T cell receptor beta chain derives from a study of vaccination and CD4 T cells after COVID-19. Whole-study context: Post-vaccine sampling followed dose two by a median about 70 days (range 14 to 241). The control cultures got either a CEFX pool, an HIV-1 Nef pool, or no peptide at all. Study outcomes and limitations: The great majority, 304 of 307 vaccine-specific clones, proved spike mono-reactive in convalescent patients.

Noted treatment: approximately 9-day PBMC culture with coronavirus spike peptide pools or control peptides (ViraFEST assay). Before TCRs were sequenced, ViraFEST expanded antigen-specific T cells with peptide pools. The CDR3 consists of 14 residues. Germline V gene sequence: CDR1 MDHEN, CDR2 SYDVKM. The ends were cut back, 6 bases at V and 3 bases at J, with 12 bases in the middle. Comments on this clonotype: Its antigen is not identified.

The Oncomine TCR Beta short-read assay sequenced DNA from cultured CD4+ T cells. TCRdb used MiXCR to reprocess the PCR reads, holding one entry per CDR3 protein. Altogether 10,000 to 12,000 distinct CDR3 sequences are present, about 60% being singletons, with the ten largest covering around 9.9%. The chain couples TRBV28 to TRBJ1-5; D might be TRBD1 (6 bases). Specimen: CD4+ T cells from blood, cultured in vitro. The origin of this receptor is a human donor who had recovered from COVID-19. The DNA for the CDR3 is TGTGCCAGCAGGGCGGGACAACACAATCAGCCCCAGCATTTT. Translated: CASRAGQHNQPQHF.